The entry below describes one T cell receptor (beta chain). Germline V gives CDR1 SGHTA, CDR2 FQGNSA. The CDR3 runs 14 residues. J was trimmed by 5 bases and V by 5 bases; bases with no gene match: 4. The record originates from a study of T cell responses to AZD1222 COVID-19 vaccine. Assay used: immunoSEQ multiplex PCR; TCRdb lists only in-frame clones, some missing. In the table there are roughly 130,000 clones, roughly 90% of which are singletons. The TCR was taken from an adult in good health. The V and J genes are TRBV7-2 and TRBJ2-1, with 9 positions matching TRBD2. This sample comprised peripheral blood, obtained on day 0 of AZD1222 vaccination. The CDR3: CASSTRLADNEQFF. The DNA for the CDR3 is TGTGCCAGCAGCACCCGACTAGCGGACAATGAGCAGTTCTTC.